What follows describes a single T cell receptor (beta chain). Its antigen is not known. The sample belongs to a study of early stage breast cancer tumors. As for the study in general: Of around 15 invasive breast tumors, fewer than 13 were hormone receptor-positive, HER2-negative. Study observations and caveats: Tumor and normal breast were distinguished via blood comparison in most of the 16 patients. Functional markers like CD4, CD8 and FOXP3 were missed in bulk sequencing. Commonly generated sequences made up most enriched TCRB sequences shared between patients.

TCRdb's copy holds only in-frame clones and misses some; the assay was immunoSEQ multiplex PCR. The table records 45,000 to 65,000 clones, roughly 78% of them present only once. The sample consisted of blood. The receptor was derived from a person aged 35-49 years with breast cancer.

The CDR3 coding sequence is TGCGCCAGCAGCTGGGGGGGCAGGCGAGGCACAGATACGCAGTATTTT. This gives the protein CASSWGGRRGTDTQYF. This rearrangement joins TRBV5-1 to TRBJ2-3, with D possibly TRBD2 on 7 matching bases. In germline, CDR1 is SGHRS, CDR2 YFSETQ. CDR3 length: 16 amino acids. Trimming took off 3 bases at V and 1 base at J, with 15 bases between the two ends.